This T cell receptor (beta chain) was sequenced in a study of liver allograft versus peripheral blood T cells (dated by TCRdb to between 2020 and 2021). At the level of the whole study: In liver transplant recipients, the study looked at T cell receptor repertoires in the peripheral blood and set them against the repertoires found within the transplanted livers. The full study reports these points: The T cell receptor repertoires within liver allografts were reported to be different from the T cell receptor repertoires detected in peripheral blood.

The CDR3 sequence holds 14 residues, the cysteine and phenylalanine included. Only CDR3 DNA remains: 42 bases, in frame from the first base. The junction shows trimming of 5 bases on V and 3 bases on J, plus 14 bases between the germline ends. From the germline V gene, CDR1 is ENHRY and CDR2 is SYGVKD. This clonotype was seen repeatedly, ten times or more. Its cognate antigen has yet to be identified. Qualities for individual bases were not recorded, and no much larger clone is one base off. These reads were obtained on an Illumina MiSeq. Through fastp at Q25 and MiXCR, TCRdb rebuilt clones from the public reads, retaining in-frame beta chains. CDR3 protein sequences are deduplicated, and each keeps its most common genes and DNA. This sample is represented by some 16,000 distinct CDR3 sequences; under 25% of them were singletons. Roughly 13% of the sample belongs to the ten largest clones.

The TCR was taken from a human patient who had a liver transplant. After a transplant, some T cells may be the graft donor's own cells. In this chain, TRBV10-3 is recombined with TRBJ2-7, and perhaps TRBD2 as D gene, on 6 matching bases. The bases read TGTGCCATCAGTACTCCGGGACTCAGCTACGAGCAGTACTTC. The translation is CAISTPGLSYEQYF.